This entry lists 26 T cell receptor beta chains sequenced from one sample in a study of blood T cell repertoires in COVID-19 (dated by TCRdb to about 2020). Library creation used the immunoSEQ multiplex PCR assay. In its TCRdb copy, this immuneACCESS table keeps in-frame sequences only and misses some clones. Where compared with another copy, unresolved V genes explain less than half of these, and the others have no known cause. For this sample there are approximately 200,000 clones; 70% to 90% appear just once. Of the sample, approximately 2.6% is held by the ten largest clones. Sequenced input: peripheral blood. The receptor set was obtained from a man between 45 and 60 years old who had recovered from COVID-19.

The rearrangement uses TRBV19 and TRBJ1-2; D is perhaps TRBD1 (5 bases). Germline V gives CDR1 LNHDA, CDR2 SQIVND (reference sequence). Trimming stripped 3 bases from V and 5 bases from J, with 22 bases between. The CDR3 extends over 17 amino acids. CDR3 nucleotide sequence: TGTGCCAGTAGTATGGTGGGTACAGGAAGAGAGGTTTATGGCTACACCTTC. Its translation: CASSMVGTGREVYGYTF.

The chain recombines TRBV19 with TRBJ2-7; 8 bases map to TRBD1. The germline V gene encodes CDR1 LNHDA and CDR2 SQIVND (reference sequence). The V and J ends lost 3 bases and 0 bases, in that order; junction bases with no gene match: 7. This CDR3 is 16 amino acids long. DNA of the CDR3: TGTGCCAGTAGTATCTTCCCGGGACAGGCCTCCTACGAGCAGTACTTC. This gives the protein CASSIFPGQASYEQYF.

V is TRBV11-2 and J is TRBJ2-1, with D unclear. Trimming took 6 bases from V and 0 from J, leaving 12 bases between them. The germline V gene has CDR1 SGHAT and CDR2 FQNNGV. The CDR3 consists of 15 residues. CDR3 nucleotide sequence: TGTGCCAGCAGGATTGACTTGAGCTCCTACAATGAGCAGTTCTTC. Translation: CASRIDLSSYNEQFF.

The chain carries TRBV19 and TRBJ2-7, with 12 bases identical to TRBD2. In germline, CDR1 is LNHDA, CDR2 SQIVND (reference sequence). With V trimmed by 8 bases and J by 4 bases, 6 bases remained unmatched. The CDR3 is made up of 14 amino acids. The CDR3 protein is CASRLTSGSYEQYF. CDR3 nucleotides: TGTGCCAGTCGCCTGACTAGCGGGAGTTACGAGCAGTACTTC.

The chain combines TRBV20-1 with TRBJ1-5; D gene unclear. The CDR3 is 11 residues long. With 6 bases removed from V and 5 bases from J, the gap between germline ends came to 8 bases. Germline CDR1 and CDR2: DFQATT and SNEGSKA (reference sequence). CDR3 loop: CSAKIDQPQHF. DNA of the CDR3: TGCAGTGCAAAAATCGATCAGCCCCAGCATTTT.

This chain connects TRBV5-1 to TRBJ2-1; 13 bases map to TRBD2. The length of the CDR3 is 20 residues. Germline V gene sequence: CDR1 SGHRS, CDR2 YFSETQ. Unmatched junction bases numbered 13, after V lost 4 bases and J lost 0 bases. The CDR3 is CASSPYQGLAGPGSYNEQFF. The CDR3, as DNA: TGCGCCAGCAGCCCCTACCAGGGACTAGCGGGACCGGGCTCCTACAATGAGCAGTTCTTC.

In this sample, this clone turned up once. The chain is built from TRBV3-1 (or the pseudogene TRBV3-2) and TRBJ2-1, with D perhaps matching TRBD1 (6 bases). The germline CDR1 and CDR2 sequences are LGHDT and YNNKEL (reference sequence). Trimming cost V 1 base and J 7 bases, with 8 bases left between them. The CDR3 sequence is 13 residues long. CDR3 amino acids: CASSQGGGNEQFF. DNA of the CDR3: TGTGCCAGCAGCCAAGGAGGGGGTAATGAGCAGTTCTTC.

This clone came up once. The rearrangement joins TRBV28 to TRBJ2-5; tentatively, D is TRBD2 (6 bases). CDR3 size: 14 residues. Deletions cut 2 bases from V and 4 bases from J, with 11 bases between. Germline CDR1 and CDR2: MDHEN and SYDVKM. CDR3: CASSLGGTGETQYF. CDR3 coding DNA: TGTGCCAGCAGTTTAGGCGGGACGGGAGAGACCCAGTACTTC.

This chain joins TRBV6-5 and TRBJ2-7; the D gene is possibly TRBD1 (5 bases). CDR3 size: 15 residues. Germline V lookup: CDR1 MNHEY, CDR2 SVGAGI. Trimming stripped 2 bases from V and 4 bases from J, with 15 bases between. The CDR3 DNA follows: TGTGCCAGCAGTTACGGGAAGGCAGGGTCGTACGAGCAGTACTTC. It is translated as CASSYGKAGSYEQYF.

The chain has TRBV18 and TRBJ2-5, with TRBD2 identical over 10 bases. The ends lost 4 bases at V and 5 bases at J; junction bases unmatched: 7. CDR3 length equals 15 residues. Germline V gene data show CDR1 as KGHSH and CDR2 as LQKENI. The CDR3 sequence is CASSQPGLALETQYF. In nucleotides, the CDR3 is TGTGCCAGCTCACAACCGGGACTAGCGTTGGAGACCCAGTACTTC. Using reference TRBV18 and TRBJ2-5 for the parts outside the CDR3, the full variable domain is NAGVMQNPRHLVRRRGQEARLRCSPMKGHSHVYWYRQLPEEGLKFMVYLQKENIIDESGMPKERFSAEFPKEGPSILRIQQVVRGDSAAYFCASSQPGLALETQYFGPGTRLLVL.

V is TRBV19 and J is TRBJ2-3; 13 bases are a match to TRBD2. V trimming: 5 bases; J trimming: 6 bases; junction bases outside the gene matches: 8. The germline V gene has CDR1 LNHDA and CDR2 SQIVND (reference sequence). There are 16 residues in the CDR3. The CDR3 DNA reads TGTGCCAGTAGTGCCCGGACTAGCGGGAGACACGATACGCAGTATTTT. It yields the protein CASSARTSGRHDTQYF.

The chain uses TRBV7-2 and TRBJ2-7, with 7 bases identical to TRBD1. CDR1 SGHTA and CDR2 FQGNSA come from the germline V gene. The V segment lost 1 base and the J segment 6 bases; nucleotides outside the gene matches: 9. The CDR3 runs 15 residues. DNA for the CDR3: TGTGCCAGCAGCTTAGGGACAGGTGCGGGTATCGAGCAGTACTTC. It codes for CASSLGTGAGIEQYF.

The J gene is TRBJ2-2, the V gene TRBV28; D gene unclear. CDR3 length equals 13 residues. Between the trimmed V and J ends, which lost 2 bases and 5 bases, there was a span of 6 bases. CDR1 MDHEN and CDR2 SYDVKM come from the germline V gene. CDR3 DNA sequence: TGTGCCAGCAGTTTAAGAGTTACCGGGGAGCTGTTTTTT. The encoded protein is CASSLRVTGELFF.

The chain employs TRBV30 and TRBJ1-5; D not certain. Trimming removed 5 bases at V and 3 bases at J, with 11 bases between. Germline V CDR1 and CDR2: GTSNPN, SVGIG (reference sequence). The CDR3 contains 13 residues. The CDR3 spells CAWGGRLNQPQHF. CDR3 DNA: TGTGCCTGGGGCGGCAGGCTCAATCAGCCCCAGCATTTT.

This chain uses TRBV7-9 with TRBJ1-1; D uncertain. The CDR3 spans 14 residues. Trimming took 2 bases from V and 5 from J, leaving 12 bases between them. CDR1 is SEHNR and CDR2 is FQNEAQ in the germline V gene (reference sequence). The CDR3 sequence: CASSLISPGTEAFF. CDR3 coding DNA: TGTGCCAGCAGCTTAATTAGCCCTGGAACTGAAGCTTTCTTT.

V is TRBV7-8 and J is TRBJ1-1; D not resolved. V gave up 1 base and J gave up 4 bases, with 10 bases separating them. This CDR3 region has 14 residues. Germline V gene data show CDR1 as SGHVS and CDR2 as FQNEAQ. The CDR3 coding sequence is TGTGCCAGCAGCTTAGGTTTTATGTTCACTGAAGCTTTCTTT. The encoded protein is CASSLGFMFTEAFF.

This sequence joins TRBV7-9 and TRBJ2-7; no clear D gene. Germline-derived CDR1 and CDR2 are SEHNR and FQNEAQ (reference sequence). The CDR3 covers 13 residues. Trimming took off 4 bases at V and 3 bases at J, with 10 bases between the two ends. The chain's CDR3 is CASSSIDNYEQYF. The CDR3 nucleotides read TGTGCCAGCAGCTCAATCGACAACTACGAGCAGTACTTC.

The genes are TRBV11-2 and TRBJ1-6, with D possibly TRBD1 on 5 matching bases. The germline CDR1 and CDR2 sequences are SGHAT and FQNNGV. The CDR3 has 15 amino acids. The V gene lost 0 bases and the J gene lost 2 bases, with 5 bases spanning the gap. As DNA, the CDR3 is TGTGCCAGCAGCTTAGACAGGGCCTATAATTCACCCCTCCACTTT. This gives the protein CASSLDRAYNSPLHF.

As concerns this clone: The same CDR3 also results from other DNA sequences found in this sample. V is TRBV5-6 and J is TRBJ2-1, with D perhaps TRBD2 (5 bases). Germline assignment: CDR1 SGHDT and CDR2 YYEEEE. The V end lost 2 bases, the J end lost 1 base, and 7 bases lay between the germline ends. This CDR3 has 14 amino acids. The CDR3 sequence: CASSFGSSYNEQFF. CDR3 DNA: TGTGCCAGCAGCTTTGGGAGTTCCTACAATGAGCAGTTCTTC. The whole variable domain, filled in from reference TRBV5-6 and TRBJ2-1, reads DAGVTQSPTHLIKTRGQQVTLRCSPKSGHDTVSWYQQALGQGPQFIFQYYEEEERQRGNFPDRFSGHQFPNYSSELNVNALLLGDSALYLCASSFGSSYNEQFFGPGTRLTVL.

The chain carries TRBV3-1 (or the pseudogene TRBV3-2) and TRBJ2-3; possibly TRBD2 for D (7 bases). V lost 4 bases, J lost 2 bases, and 16 bases lay in between. The CDR3 runs 16 residues. Germline lookup yields CDR1 LGHDT and CDR2 YNNKEL (reference sequence). CDR3 nucleotides: TGTGCCAGCAGCCCTAGGGGGGACTACCTCACAGATACGCAGTATTTT. This encodes CASSPRGDYLTDTQYF.

The rearrangement joins TRBV29-1 to TRBJ2-7; TRBD1 might be the D (6 bases). Trimming stripped 7 bases from V and 2 bases from J, with 15 bases between. The length of the CDR3 is 13 residues. Germline values: CDR1 SQVTM, CDR2 ANQGSEA. The DNA of the CDR3 is TGCAGCGCCACAGGACAGCAAACCTACGAGCAGTACTTC. Its protein is CSATGQQTYEQYF.

The rearrangement uses TRBV5-5 and TRBJ2-7; the D is unclear. V lost 0 bases, J lost 3 bases, and 10 bases lay in between. The CDR3 totals 14 residues. Germline assignment: CDR1 SGHKS and CDR2 YYEKEE (reference sequence). Here the CDR3 reads CASSLDVLYYEQYF. The CDR3 DNA reads as TGTGCCAGCAGCTTGGACGTCCTCTACTACGAGCAGTACTTC.

This chain connects TRBV7-2 to TRBJ2-3; the match to TRBD1 covers 8 bases. CDR1 SGHTA and CDR2 FQGNSA come from the germline V gene. V dropped 5 bases and J dropped 3; count of bases not matched to a gene: 10. This CDR3 is built from 16 residues. The DNA of the CDR3 is TGTGCCAGCAGCGACACAGGGGGAACTGCTACAGATACGCAGTATTTT. Translating it yields CASSDTGGTATDTQYF.

The rearrangement joins TRBV19 to TRBJ1-1; D is perhaps TRBD1 (6 bases). The CDR3 has 12 amino acids. V was shortened by 6 bases and J by 6 bases, with 11 bases between the two germline ends. Looked up from germline, CDR1 is LNHDA and CDR2 is SQIVND (reference sequence). This CDR3 is CASSLGAAEAFF. CDR3 nucleotide sequence: TGTGCCAGTAGCCTGGGGGCGGCTGAAGCTTTCTTT. Supplemented by reference TRBV19 and TRBJ1-1, the full variable domain reads DGGITQSPKYLFRKEGQNVTLSCEQNLNHDAMYWYRQDPGQGLRLIYYSQIVNDFQKGDIAEGYSVSREKKESFPLTVTSAQKNPTAFYLCASSLGAAEAFFGQGTRLTVV.

This clone was seen at least ten times. V usage is TRBV15 and J usage is TRBJ1-5; a possible D gene is TRBD1 (6 bases). Germline loops: CDR1 LNHNV, CDR2 YYDKDF (reference sequence). The CDR3 runs to 14 residues. The V and J ends lost 2 bases and 6 bases respectively, with 11 bases between them. In DNA form, the CDR3 reads TGTGCCACCAGCAGAAAAAAAGGGGGTCAGCCCCAGCATTTT. Protein: CATSRKKGGQPQHF.

About this clone: Different DNA sequences within this sample yield the same CDR3. The CDR3 spells CASSVPNSPLHF. The CDR3 DNA reads TGTGCCAGCAGTGTTCCAAATTCACCCCTCCACTTT. V usage is TRBV2 and J usage is TRBJ1-6; no definite D call. CDR3 size: 12 residues. Germline values: CDR1 SNHLY, CDR2 FYNNEI. Trimming pared 4 bases from V and 7 bases from J, leaving 5 bases between.